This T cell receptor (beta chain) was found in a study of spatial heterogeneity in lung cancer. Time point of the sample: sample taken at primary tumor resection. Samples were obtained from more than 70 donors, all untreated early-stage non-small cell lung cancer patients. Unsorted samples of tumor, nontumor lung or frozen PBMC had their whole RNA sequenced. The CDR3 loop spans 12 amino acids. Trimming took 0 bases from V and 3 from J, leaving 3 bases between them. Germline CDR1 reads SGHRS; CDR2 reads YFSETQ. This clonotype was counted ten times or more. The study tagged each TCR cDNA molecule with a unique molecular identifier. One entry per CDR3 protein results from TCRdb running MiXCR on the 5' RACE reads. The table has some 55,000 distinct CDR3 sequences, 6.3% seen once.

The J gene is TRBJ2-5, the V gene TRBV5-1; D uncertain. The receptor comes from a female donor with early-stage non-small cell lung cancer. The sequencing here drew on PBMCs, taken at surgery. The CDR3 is CASSLGEETQYF. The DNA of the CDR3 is TGCGCCAGCAGCTTGGGGGAAGAGACCCAGTACTTC.